This TCR beta chain was retrieved from a study of cytomegalovirus exposure and HLA in healthy donors. At the level of the study: The 120 validation repertoires matched the roughly 700 first-cohort repertoires in platform, a later analysis reported.

Concerning this clone itself: Antigen: not known.

Trimming stripped 5 bases from V and 1 base from J, with 12 bases between. Per germline, CDR1 LNHDA and CDR2 SQIVND (reference sequence). This CDR3 contains 15 residues. Study-wide results and caveats: In vitro, three CMV-associated chains proved specific for CMV antigens. Reportedly, diagnosis of cytomegalovirus status by the classifier showed high specificity and sensitivity.

Here immunoSEQ multiplex PCR was the method, and the copy in TCRdb shows in-frame clones only, minus some. The sample consists of about 82,000 clones, 95% of them appearing once. The origin of this receptor is a woman under 30 in good health and CMV-seronegative. The material sequenced was PBMCs. The chain recombines TRBV19 with TRBJ1-5, with D maybe TRBD1 (5 bases). The CDR3 DNA sequence: TGTGCCAGTAGTTGGGGGGGAGTCAGCAATCAGCCCCAGCATTTT. Protein: CASSWGGVSNQPQHF.